Following are 22 T cell receptor beta chains from one sample sequenced in a study of cytomegalovirus exposure and HLA in healthy donors. The PCR employed 60 Vbeta primers together with 13 Jbeta primers. Sequencing used immunoSEQ multiplex PCR; TCRdb keeps in-frame clones, though not all of them. The sample contains about 160,000 clones, about 80% of which appear only once. Sequencing was carried out using PBMCs. The receptor source for this set is a female donor in good health and CMV-seronegative.

In the case of this clone: Germline and junction disagree at one end, which may indicate a read error. V and J are TRBV27 and TRBJ2-3; tentatively, D is TRBD1 (6 bases). The CDR3 extends over 13 amino acids. Germline V gene lookup returns CDR1 MNHEY and CDR2 SMNVEV (reference sequence). The CDR3 DNA sequence: TGTGCCAGCCGTTTAGACAGGACAGATACGCAGTATTTT. As protein: CASRLDRTDTQYF.

This clone was observed a handful of times. CDR3: CASSVLQGGAYNEQFF. The CDR3 region has the DNA TGTGCCAGCAGCGTACTACAGGGGGGGGCTTACAATGAGCAGTTCTTC. The chain employs TRBV9 and TRBJ2-1; TRBD1 might be the D (8 bases). CDR1 is SGDLS and CDR2 is YYNGEE in the germline V gene. The length of the CDR3 is 16 residues. V lost 1 base and J lost 4, with 15 bases in between.

The chain recombines TRBV4-1 with TRBJ1-2; D is perhaps TRBD1 (5 bases). The germline gives CDR1 MGHRA, CDR2 YSYEKL. Trimming took off 1 base at V and 2 bases at J, with 8 bases between the two ends. CDR3 length: 14 amino acids. CDR3 amino acids: CASSQVGVNYGYTF. CDR3 DNA sequence: TGCGCCAGCAGCCAAGTAGGGGTCAACTATGGCTACACCTTC.

J is TRBJ2-7 and V is TRBV7-8; D is perhaps TRBD1 (5 bases). The CDR3 consists of 14 residues. V gave up 3 bases and J gave up 3 bases, with 12 bases separating them. From germline, CDR1 is SGHVS and CDR2 FQNEAQ. This CDR3 reads CASSFGRVSYEQYF. The CDR3 nucleotides are TGTGCCAGCAGCTTTGGCAGGGTCAGCTACGAGCAGTACTTC. Full variable domain (rest looked up from reference TRBV7-8 and TRBJ2-7): GAGVSQSPRYKVAKRGQDVALRCDPISGHVSLFWYQQALGQGPEFLTYFQNEAQLDKSGLPSDRFFAERPEGSVSTLKIQRTQQEDSAVYLCASSFGRVSYEQYFGPGTRLTVT.

The count of this clone is one. The V gene is TRBV27, the J gene TRBJ2-5; 13 nucleotides match TRBD2. CDR3 length: 17 amino acids. CDR1 is MNHEY and CDR2 is SMNVEV in the germline V gene (reference sequence). V gave up 2 bases and J gave up 9 bases; unmatched junction bases: 12. For the CDR3, the DNA is TGTGCCAGCAGTTTACGGGGGACTAGCGGGGCTCAGGGGGCCCAGTACTTC. The encoded protein is CASSLRGTSGAQGAQYF.

V and J are TRBV6-6 and TRBJ2-7; a possible D gene is TRBD1 (6 bases). The V end lost 4 bases, the J end lost 5 bases, and 12 bases lay between the germline ends. The CDR3 covers 13 residues. Germline V gives CDR1 MNHNY, CDR2 SVGAGI (reference sequence). The CDR3 loop is CASSLQGTDEQYF. As DNA, the CDR3 is TGTGCCAGCAGTTTGCAGGGGACCGACGAGCAGTACTTC.

The chain has TRBV27 and TRBJ2-3; 7 nucleotides agree with TRBD1. This CDR3 spans 16 amino acids. Germline assignment: CDR1 MNHEY and CDR2 SMNVEV (reference sequence). J was trimmed by 2 bases and V by 4 bases; bases with no gene match: 9. The CDR3 nucleotides read TGTGCCAGCAGTTCCCCCGGGACAGCTTACACAGATACGCAGTATTTT. It specifies CASSSPGTAYTDTQYF.

Here the CDR3 reads CASSYVGRGGTEAFF. For the CDR3, the DNA is TGTGCCAGCAGTTACGTTGGACGGGGGGGCACTGAAGCTTTCTTT. The chain is built from TRBV6-5 and TRBJ1-1; weak D call: TRBD1 (5 bases). The V and J ends lost 2 bases and 4 bases respectively, with 14 bases between them. CDR1 and CDR2 (germline): MNHEY, SVGAGI. The length of the CDR3 is 15 residues.

This sequence joins TRBV7-9 and TRBJ1-2; 7 bases line up with TRBD1. V lost 1 base to trimming and J lost 7 bases; unmatched junction nucleotides: 12. The CDR3 has 16 amino acids. CDR1 SEHNR and CDR2 FQNEAQ come from the germline V gene (reference sequence). The CDR3 sequence is CASSLGTGPTRGGYTF. The DNA for the CDR3 is TGTGCCAGCAGCTTAGGGACAGGACCAACTAGGGGTGGCTACACCTTC.

This clone turned up a few times. The chain couples TRBV5-4 to TRBJ2-7; possible D gene TRBD1, 6 bases. This CDR3 contains 12 residues. Trimming took off 7 bases at V and 7 bases at J, with 15 bases between the two ends. CDR1 and CDR2 from the germline V gene are SGHNT and YYREEE (reference sequence). The CDR3 here is CASRTDLLEQYF. CDR3 coding DNA: TGTGCCAGCCGGACAGACCTGCTGGAGCAGTACTTC.

The chain is built from TRBV30 and TRBJ1-5; D call uncertain. V gave up 0 bases and J gave up 5 bases, with 11 bases separating them. The CDR3 runs 14 residues. Germline values: CDR1 GTSNPN, CDR2 SVGIG (reference sequence). The chain's CDR3 is CAWSVLREDQPQHF. The CDR3 DNA sequence: TGTGCCTGGAGTGTACTGAGGGAAGATCAGCCCCAGCATTTT.

The rearrangement links TRBV4-2 to TRBJ1-1; the D gene is possibly TRBD1 (6 bases). CDR1 and CDR2 from the germline V gene are LGHNA and YNFKEQ. Trimming cost V 0 bases and J 5 bases, with 13 bases left between them. The CDR3 length is 15 residues. In nucleotides, the CDR3 is TGTGCCAGCAGCCAAGATGCAGGGGCTGGGACTGAAGCTTTCTTT. It codes for CASSQDAGAGTEAFF.

The chain employs TRBV5-4 and TRBJ1-3, with 7 bases fitting TRBD1. The J segment lost 1 base and the V segment lost 3 bases, leaving 1 base of the junction unmatched. The CDR3 is 14 amino acids. Looked up from germline, CDR1 is SGHNT and CDR2 is YYREEE (reference sequence). The CDR3 sequence: CASSSQGSGNTIYF. CDR3 bases: TGTGCCAGCAGCTCACAGGGGTCTGGAAACACCATATATTTT. Using reference TRBV5-4 and TRBJ1-3 for the parts outside the CDR3, the full variable domain is ETGVTQSPTHLIKTRGQQVTLRCSSQSGHNTVSWYQQALGQGPQFIFQYYREEENGRGNFPPRFSGLQFPNYSSELNVNALELDDSALYLCASSSQGSGNTIYFGEGSWLTVV.

J is TRBJ2-5 and V is TRBV5-1, with a possible D match to TRBD2 (6 bases). CDR1 and CDR2 from the germline V gene are SGHRS and YFSETQ. V was clipped by 0 bases and J by 2 bases, with 14 bases between them. This CDR3 contains 16 residues. The CDR3 region is CASSLGGSSGQETQYF. CDR3 sequence (DNA): TGCGCCAGCAGCTTGGGAGGAAGTAGCGGTCAAGAGACCCAGTACTTC.

The rearrangement uses TRBV19 and TRBJ1-4; a weak D match, TRBD1 (6 bases). The V gene lost 8 bases and the J gene lost 8 bases, with 15 bases spanning the gap. This CDR3 comprises 13 residues. CDR1 LNHDA and CDR2 SQIVND come from the germline V gene (reference sequence). CDR3 sequence (DNA): TGTGCCAGTGGCGCTGGGGGCGGGGAAAAACTGTTTTTT. Amino acid sequence: CASGAGGGEKLFF.

The chain joins TRBV6-1 to TRBJ2-3; 11 nucleotides line up with TRBD1. J lost 5 bases, V lost 9 bases, and 4 bases had no gene match. The germline V gene encodes CDR1 MNHNS and CDR2 SASEGT. CDR3 length: 13 residues. The CDR3 spells CASRTGGRDTQYF. CDR3 nucleotides: TGTGCCAGTAGGACAGGGGGCAGAGATACGCAGTATTTT.

This clone was counted a few times. V is TRBV27 and J is TRBJ2-6, with 10 bases that match TRBD1. This CDR3 spans 17 amino acids. Germline V lookup: CDR1 MNHEY, CDR2 SMNVEV (reference sequence). Trimming removed 8 bases from V and 1 base from J; junction bases left unmatched: 8. CDR3 bases: TGTGCCAGCGGACGGACAGGGGGGACGTCTGGGGCCAACGTCCTGACTTTC. Protein sequence: CASGRTGGTSGANVLTF.

V usage is TRBV29-1 and J usage is TRBJ1-2; 7 bases are a match to TRBD1. The CDR3 runs 13 residues. Germline assignment: CDR1 SQVTM and CDR2 ANQGSEA. V trimming: 4 bases; J trimming: 4 bases; junction bases outside the gene matches: 6. In DNA, the CDR3 is TGCAGCGTTGGGACAGGCGACCGCTATGGCTACACCTTC. Protein: CSVGTGDRYGYTF.

This clone has more than one count but fewer than ten. The sample carries other DNA sequences with the same CDR3. The CDR3 DNA follows: TGTGCCAGCAGCGTAGTTGGCGGGACAGATACGCAGTATTTT. This codes for CASSVVGGTDTQYF. V is TRBV9 and J is TRBJ2-3; perhaps TRBD2 as D (5 bases). The CDR3 has 14 residues. The germline V gene encodes CDR1 SGDLS and CDR2 YYNGEE. Trimming removed 0 bases from V and 3 bases from J, with 8 bases in between.

The chain recombines TRBV9 with TRBJ2-1, with a possible D match to TRBD1 (6 bases). From germline, CDR1 is SGDLS and CDR2 YYNGEE. With 3 bases removed from V and 0 bases from J, the gap between germline ends came to 13 bases. CDR3 size: 16 residues. The CDR3 region has the DNA TGTGCCAGCAGCGGAACCAGGGGAAGCTCCTACAATGAGCAGTTCTTC. As protein: CASSGTRGSSYNEQFF.

The rearrangement links TRBV4-1 to TRBJ1-1; the D gene is possibly TRBD1 (5 bases). From germline, CDR1 is MGHRA and CDR2 YSYEKL. Trimming removed 3 bases at V and 1 base at J, with 12 bases between. The CDR3 covers 15 residues. The CDR3 DNA is TGCGCCAGCAGCCATAGGAGACAGAAGAACACTGAAGCTTTCTTT. The encoded protein is CASSHRRQKNTEAFF.

This clone was observed once. This chain uses TRBV9 with TRBJ2-7, with D possibly TRBD1 on 6 matching bases. Germline V CDR1 and CDR2: SGDLS, YYNGEE. Trimming removed 1 base at V and 2 bases at J, with 10 bases between. The CDR3 extends over 14 amino acids. The CDR3 sequence is CASSVTGTTYEQYF. The CDR3 DNA reads as TGTGCCAGCAGCGTAACAGGGACGACCTACGAGCAGTACTTC.